Each of the 9 T cell receptor beta chains below was sequenced from the same sample in a study of blood T cell repertoires in COVID-19. Method: immunoSEQ multiplex PCR; TCRdb's copy keeps in-frame clones and lacks some. The table lists about 160,000 clones, around 84% of them singletons. The sequenced sample was peripheral blood. The receptors here all came from a man aged 35-49 years with acute or convalescent COVID-19.

This rearrangement joins TRBV11-3 to TRBJ2-3, with 9 bases matching TRBD1. Germline trimming cut 4 bases from V and 5 bases from J; bases unmatched to any gene: 7. The germline V gene encodes CDR1 SGHNT and CDR2 YENEEA. The CDR3 has 15 residues. This chain's CDR3 is CASSSRQGVGDTQYF. The CDR3 DNA is TGTGCCAGCAGCTCGCGACAGGGGGTGGGAGATACGCAGTATTTT.

This rearrangement joins TRBV27 to TRBJ1-6; D remains unclear. CDR3 length: 17 residues. The ends were cut back, 6 bases at V and 7 bases at J, with 22 bases in the middle. The V gene's germline CDR1 is MNHEY and CDR2 SMNVEV (reference sequence). The CDR3 DNA follows: TGTGCCAGCAGCCCTATTTGGGCAGGCGCTAAGAATTCACCCCTCCACTTT. Its protein is CASSPIWAGAKNSPLHF.

The gene calls are TRBV7-9 and TRBJ1-2; no reliable D call. Germline-derived CDR1 and CDR2 are SEHNR and FQNEAQ (reference sequence). The CDR3 has 14 residues. Trimming left V 4 bases short and J 4 bases short, with 13 bases between. In DNA form, the CDR3 reads TGTGCCAGCAGCTACGGACTGGAAAGCTATGGCTACACCTTC. It specifies CASSYGLESYGYTF.

The rearrangement links TRBV5-1 to TRBJ1-1; D call uncertain. Trimming took 0 bases from V and 4 from J, leaving 13 bases between them. The germline V gene encodes CDR1 SGHRS and CDR2 YFSETQ. There are 15 residues in the CDR3. The DNA for the CDR3 is TGCGCCAGCAGCTTGGCCATAGCCCAAATCACTGAAGCTTTCTTT. Amino acid sequence: CASSLAIAQITEAFF.

This chain joins TRBV5-1 and TRBJ1-4; D is ambiguous. Germline V gene sequence: CDR1 SGHRS, CDR2 YFSETQ. This CDR3 spans 15 amino acids. The V gene lost 1 base and the J gene lost 4 bases, with 11 bases spanning the gap. CDR3 region: CASSLRNPGNEKLFF. The CDR3 nucleotides are TGCGCCAGCAGCTTGAGAAATCCGGGTAATGAAAAACTGTTTTTT.

This rearrangement joins TRBV18 to TRBJ1-3, with D possibly matching TRBD1 (5 bases). The CDR3 is 14 residues long. Trimming took off 5 bases at V and 4 bases at J, with 12 bases between the two ends. The germline V gene encodes CDR1 KGHSH and CDR2 LQKENI. CDR3 sequence: CASSSLTEGNTIYF. In DNA, the CDR3 is TGTGCCAGCTCATCCCTGACAGAGGGAAACACCATATATTTT.

Here the CDR3 reads CASRLQGVGGYTF. In DNA, the CDR3 is TGTGCCAGCAGATTACAGGGAGTAGGTGGCTACACCTTC. The chain uses TRBV2 and TRBJ1-2; weak D call: TRBD1 (6 bases). CDR3 size: 13 residues. CDR1 and CDR2 from the germline V gene are SNHLY and FYNNEI. Trimming shortened V by 6 bases and J by 7 bases, and 15 bases separated the two germline ends.

This clone was picked up a small number of times. This chain uses TRBV30 with TRBJ1-1; D might be TRBD1 (5 bases). Germline CDR1 and CDR2: GTSNPN and SVGIG (reference sequence). The length of the CDR3 is 13 residues. Trimming pared 3 bases from V and 3 bases from J, leaving 11 bases between. The CDR3 bases are TGTGCCTGGAGGTTAAAACAGGACACTGAAGCTTTCTTT. It encodes CAWRLKQDTEAFF.

The chain has TRBV3-1 (or the pseudogene TRBV3-2) and TRBJ1-6; tentative D call: TRBD1 (6 bases). With 3 bases removed from V and 8 bases from J, the gap between germline ends came to 14 bases. Germline V gene lookup returns CDR1 LGHDT and CDR2 YNNKEL (reference sequence). CDR3 size: 15 residues. CDR3 region: CASSQLRGGDSPLHF. CDR3 DNA: TGTGCCAGCAGCCAGCTCAGGGGAGGGGATTCACCCCTCCACTTT.